This TCR beta chain was profiled in a study of EBV T-cell therapy then PD-1 blockade in nasopharyngeal carcinoma. Note on this clone: Its target is not known.

Profiling relied on immunoSEQ multiplex PCR, and the TCRdb table lists in-frame clones only, not all of them. Altogether 15,000 to 20,000 clones are present, approximately 83% being singletons, with the ten largest covering roughly 29%. Treatment of the sample: AdE1-LMPpoly-expanded autologous EBV-specific T-cell therapy followed by anti-PD-1 nivolumab. Trimming took 4 bases from V and 3 from J, leaving 15 bases between them. Germline V gene sequence: CDR1 MNHEY, CDR2 SVGAGI. The CDR3 is made up of 15 amino acids. The source was CD8+ T cells from blood, collected at day 0 from a patient whose treatment included autologous EBV-specific T cells and nivolumab. The source of this sequence is a man aged 35-49 years with nasopharyngeal carcinoma. The chain carries TRBV6-5 and TRBJ1-2; D unresolved. CDR3 protein: CASSSQGYGDYGYTF. In nucleotides, the CDR3 is TGTGCCAGCAGTTCCCAAGGTTATGGGGACTATGGCTACACCTTC.